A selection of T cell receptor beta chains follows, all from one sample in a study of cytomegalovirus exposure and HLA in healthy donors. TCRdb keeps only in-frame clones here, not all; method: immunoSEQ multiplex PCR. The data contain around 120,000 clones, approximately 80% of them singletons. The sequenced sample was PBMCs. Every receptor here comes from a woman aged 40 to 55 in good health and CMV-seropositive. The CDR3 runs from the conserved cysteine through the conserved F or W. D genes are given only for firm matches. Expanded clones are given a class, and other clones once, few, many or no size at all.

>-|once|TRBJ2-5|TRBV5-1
TGCGCCAGCAGCTTGGGTTTGGCAGGGATGGGCGAGACCCAGTACTTC
CASSLGLAGMGETQYF
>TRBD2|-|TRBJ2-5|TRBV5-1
TGCGCCAGCAGCTCCGTAGCGGGGGGGGAAGAGACCCAGTACTTC
CASSSVAGGEETQYF
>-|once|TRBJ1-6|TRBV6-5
TGTGCCAGCAGACCCAGGGTTTCGGATTCCCCCCTCCACTTT
CASRPRVSDSPLHF
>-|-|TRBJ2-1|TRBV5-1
TGCGCCAGCAGTCATCGGGGGGCCAGGGATGAGCAGTTCTTC
CASSHRGARDEQFF
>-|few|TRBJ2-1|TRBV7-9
TGTGCCAGCAGCTCAAGAGCGAGTGACAATGAGCAGTTCTTC
CASSSRASDNEQFF
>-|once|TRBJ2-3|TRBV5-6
TGTGCCAGCAGCTTGGAACAGGACAGCACAGATACGCAGTATTTT
CASSLEQDSTDTQYF
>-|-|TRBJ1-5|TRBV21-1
TGTGCCAGCAGCAAAACAAACAGGGGAAAACATAGCAATCAGCCCCAGCATTTT
CASSKTNRGKHSNQPQHF
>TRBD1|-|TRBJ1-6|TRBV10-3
TGTGCCATCAGTGAGGGGACAGACGATAATTCACCCCTCCACTTT
CAISEGTDDNSPLHF
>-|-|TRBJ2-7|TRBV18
TGTGCCAGCTCACCCTATGAAGACAGCTACGAGCAGTACTTC
CASSPYEDSYEQYF
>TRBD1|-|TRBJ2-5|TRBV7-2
TGTGCCAGCAGCTCGACAGGGGGTTGGGAGACCCAGTACTTC
CASSSTGGWETQYF
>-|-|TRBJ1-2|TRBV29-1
TGCAGCGTTGATTCCCCAAACTATGGCTACACCTTC
CSVDSPNYGYTF
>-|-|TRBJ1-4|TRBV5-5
TGTGCCAGCAGCTTGCGGCAGGGCACTAATGAAAAACTGTTTTTT
CASSLRQGTNEKLFF
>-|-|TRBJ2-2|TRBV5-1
TGCGCCAGCAGCTTCGCCGGTTTTTCCGGGGAGCTGTTTTTT
CASSFAGFSGELFF
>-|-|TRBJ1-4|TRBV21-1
TGTGCCAGGCCGGGACAGGGGGCTAGGGGCACTAATGAAAAACTGTTTTTT
CARPGQGARGTNEKLFF
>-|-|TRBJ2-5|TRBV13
TGTGCCAGCAGCCCCGGGGTGAGGGAGACCCAGTACTTC
CASSPGVRETQYF
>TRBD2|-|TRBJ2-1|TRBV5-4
TGTGCCAGCAGCTTCCGCCGCGGGAGGGCCTTGAATGAGCAGTTCTTC
CASSFRRGRALNEQFF
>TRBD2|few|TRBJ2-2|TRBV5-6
TGTGCCAGCAGTCCGGACAGACTAGCGGGAGGAACCGGGGAGCTGTTTTTT
CASSPDRLAGGTGELFF
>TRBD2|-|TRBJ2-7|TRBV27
TGTGCCAGCAGGAAGGGACTAGCGGGAGGACCCTACGAGCAGTACTTC
CASRKGLAGGPYEQYF
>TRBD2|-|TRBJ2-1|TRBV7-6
TGTGCCAGCAGCGTTAGGACTAGCGGGTACAATGAGCAGTTCTTC
CASSVRTSGYNEQFF
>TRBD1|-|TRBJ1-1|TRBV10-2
TGCGCCAGCAGGAAAATTACACAGGGGGCGGGCACTGAAGCTTTCTTT
CASRKITQGAGTEAFF
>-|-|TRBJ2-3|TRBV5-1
TGCGCCAGCAGCTTGGAAGGGGTCCAAGATACGCAGTATTTT
CASSLEGVQDTQYF
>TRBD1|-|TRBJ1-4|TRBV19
TGTGCCAGTAGTGGAGCCGGGACAGGGGGCGATGAAAAACTGTTTTTT
CASSGAGTGGDEKLFF
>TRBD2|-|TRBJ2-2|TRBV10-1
TGCGCCAGCAGTGACCCCGGACTAGCGGGGGGAACCGGGGAGCTGTTTTTT
CASSDPGLAGGTGELFF
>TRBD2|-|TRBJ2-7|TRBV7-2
TGTGCCAGCACCCCGGCCAGCGGGAGACGTATCGACGAGCAGTACTTC
CASTPASGRRIDEQYF
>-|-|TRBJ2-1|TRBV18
TGTGCCAGTAGGGGCGGAGACCACAATGAGCAGTTCTTC
CASRGGDHNEQFF
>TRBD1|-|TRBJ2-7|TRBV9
TGTGCCAGCAGCCGGACAGGGATCGGGAACGAGCAGTACTTC
CASSRTGIGNEQYF
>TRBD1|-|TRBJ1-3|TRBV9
TGTGCCAGCAGCATACAGGGGGGACCTGGAAACACCATATATTTT
CASSIQGGPGNTIYF
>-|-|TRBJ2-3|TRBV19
TGTGCCAGTAGTCGTAGCCGCACAGATACGCAGTATTTT
CASSRSRTDTQYF
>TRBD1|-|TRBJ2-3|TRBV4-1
TGCGCCAGCAGCCTAACCTCCGGGACAGGGGAGACAGATACGCAGTATTTT
CASSLTSGTGETDTQYF
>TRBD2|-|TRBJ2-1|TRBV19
TGTGCCAGTAGTATAGGGGGGACTAGCGTGAATGAGCAGTTCTTC
CASSIGGTSVNEQFF
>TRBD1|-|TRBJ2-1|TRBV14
TGTGCCAGCAGCAGGGGGGACAGGGGGCGCTTGGATGAGCAGTTCTTC
CASSRGDRGRLDEQFF
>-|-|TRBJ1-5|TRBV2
TGTGCCAGCAGTGAGCAGGAGGGCAATCAGCCCCAGCATTTT
CASSEQEGNQPQHF
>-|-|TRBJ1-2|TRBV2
TGTGCCAGCAGCCGACAGAGTAACTATGGCTACACCTTC
CASSRQSNYGYTF
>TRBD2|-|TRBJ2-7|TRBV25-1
TGTGCCAGCAGTTTGGGACTAGCGGGGGGTAGCTCCTACGAGCAGTACTTC
CASSLGLAGGSSYEQYF
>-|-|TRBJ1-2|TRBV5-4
TGTGCCAGCAGCTTGGACGGGGGGCTCGGCTACACCTTC
CASSLDGGLGYTF
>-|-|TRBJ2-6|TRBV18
TGTGCCAGCTCACACAGGGTCCCTGGGGCCAACGTCCTGACTTTC
CASSHRVPGANVLTF
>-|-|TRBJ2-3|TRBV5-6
TGTGCCAGCAGCTTGGAACTAACGGGCACAGATACGCAGTATTTT
CASSLELTGTDTQYF
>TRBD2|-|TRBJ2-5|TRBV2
TGTGCCAGCAAGCCAGCGGGACAAGAGACCCAGTACTTC
CASKPAGQETQYF
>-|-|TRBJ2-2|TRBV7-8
TGTGCCAGCAGCCCAGTCAGCGGGGAGCTGTTTTTT
CASSPVSGELFF
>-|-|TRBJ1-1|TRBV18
TGTGCCAGCTCACCATTTTCAGGGGACACTGAAGCTTTCTTT
CASSPFSGDTEAFF
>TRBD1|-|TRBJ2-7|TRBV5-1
TGCGCCAGCAGCTTGTCTGCAGGGGGCTCCTACGAGCAGTACTTC
CASSLSAGGSYEQYF
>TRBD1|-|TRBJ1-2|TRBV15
TGTGCCACCAGCAGATTCAGGGGGGAGGATGGCTACACCTTC
CATSRFRGEDGYTF
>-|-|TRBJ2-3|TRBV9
TGTGCCAGCAGCGTCCTGAGAACAGATACGCAGTATTTT
CASSVLRTDTQYF
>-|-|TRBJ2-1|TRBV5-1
TGCGCCAGCAGCTTGGGCCTAGGGGGTGGGTACAATGAGCAGTTCTTC
CASSLGLGGGYNEQFF
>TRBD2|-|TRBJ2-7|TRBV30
TGTGCCTGGAGACTAGCGGGAGGGCCGAAACAGTACTTC
CAWRLAGGPKQYF
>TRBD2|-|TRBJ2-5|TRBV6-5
TGTGCCAGCAGTTCAGCGGGGGGCTGGGCCCAAGAGACCCAGTACTTC
CASSSAGGWAQETQYF
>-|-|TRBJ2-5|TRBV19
TGTGCCAGTAGTATATTCTCGGTAGGGGGGGAAGAGACCCAGTACTTC
CASSIFSVGGEETQYF
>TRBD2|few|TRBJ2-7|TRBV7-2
TGTGCCAGCAGCCAAATAGCGGGAACCTACGAGCAGTACTTC
CASSQIAGTYEQYF
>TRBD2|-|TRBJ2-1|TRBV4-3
TGCGCCAGCAGCCAAGATGGGGGGGACTGGTACAATGAGCAGTTCTTC
CASSQDGGDWYNEQFF
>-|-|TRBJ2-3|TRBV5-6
TGTGCCAGCAGCTTACGGCGGAGCTACACAGATACGCAGTATTTT
CASSLRRSYTDTQYF
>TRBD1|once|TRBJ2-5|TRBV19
TGTGCCAGTAGTATATCGACAGGGCCCCAAGAGACCCAGTACTTC
CASSISTGPQETQYF
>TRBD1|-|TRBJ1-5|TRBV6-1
TGTGCCAGCAGTGGACAGGGCTTCGGCAATCAGCCCCAGCATTTT
CASSGQGFGNQPQHF